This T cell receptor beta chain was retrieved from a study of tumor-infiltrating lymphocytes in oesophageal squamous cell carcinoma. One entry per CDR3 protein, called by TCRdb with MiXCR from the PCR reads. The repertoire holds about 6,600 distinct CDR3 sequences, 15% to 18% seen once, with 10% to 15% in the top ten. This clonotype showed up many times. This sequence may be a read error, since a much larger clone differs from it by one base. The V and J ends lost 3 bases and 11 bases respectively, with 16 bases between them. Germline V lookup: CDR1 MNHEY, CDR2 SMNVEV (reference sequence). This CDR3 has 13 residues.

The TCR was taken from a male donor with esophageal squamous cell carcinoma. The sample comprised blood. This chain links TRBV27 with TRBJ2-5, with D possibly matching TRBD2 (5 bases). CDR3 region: CASSLTTYNEQYF. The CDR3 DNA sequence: TGTGCCAGCAGTTTGACTACCTACAATGAGCAGTACTTC.